Included here is one TCR beta chain sequence, with context. The data belong to a study of blood T cell repertoires in COVID-19. About the study: PBMCs, B-cell-depleted T cells, or T cells provided the cDNA or gDNA that made up the material.

Per the original methods: Scientists estimated how many nucleated cells there were by amplifying reference gene primers. Profiled with immunoSEQ multiplex PCR; TCRdb holds only in-frame clones, not every one. D and trimming were read from the DNA, whereas the V and J calls and clone size are those reported in that table. This sample has some 170,000 clones, with over 80% found just once. Germline assignment: CDR1 SQVTM and CDR2 ANQGSEA. The CDR3 has 15 amino acids. Trimming took 6 bases from V and 11 from J, leaving 28 bases between them. V gene TRBV29-1 combines with J gene TRBJ1-2; D gene ambiguous. The sequenced sample was peripheral blood. This TCR derives from a woman aged 70-85 years with acute or convalescent COVID-19. CDR3 amino acids: CSVTLVEGSSTPYTF. Written as DNA, the CDR3 is TGCAGCGTGACCCTGGTGGAGGGTTCCTCTACCCCTTACACCTTC.